The entry that follows covers one T cell receptor (beta chain) sequence. Its antigen remains unknown. Both 60 Vbeta primers and 13 Jbeta primers went into the PCR. Produced via immunoSEQ multiplex PCR; TCRdb's table is partial and in-frame only. The sample has 150,000 to 200,000 clones; more than 85% are singletons. This sample was included in a study of cytomegalovirus exposure and HLA in healthy donors. Germline V gene lookup returns CDR1 SGHVS and CDR2 FQNEAQ. The V gene lost 1 base and the J gene lost 9 bases, with 16 bases spanning the gap. The CDR3 runs to 15 residues. Study-level results: Across HLA loci, a later analysis found differing TCR association rates, with DRB1 most and HLA-C fewest. Among the sequence variants, a highly shared cluster was likely an artifact of sequencing. Roughly even sequencing depth across donors was the assumption behind the presence/absence analyses. It was about 150 TCR beta chains that were listed as cytomegalovirus-associated.

This TCR came from a girl under three years old in good health and CMV-seronegative. Material for sequencing was PBMCs. The genes are TRBV7-8 and TRBJ2-1, with a tentative D call TRBD2 (6 bases). The CDR3 DNA is TGTGCCAGCAGCTTAGAAGCGGGCATAGGGATTGAGCAGTTCTTC. Its translation: CASSLEAGIGIEQFF.